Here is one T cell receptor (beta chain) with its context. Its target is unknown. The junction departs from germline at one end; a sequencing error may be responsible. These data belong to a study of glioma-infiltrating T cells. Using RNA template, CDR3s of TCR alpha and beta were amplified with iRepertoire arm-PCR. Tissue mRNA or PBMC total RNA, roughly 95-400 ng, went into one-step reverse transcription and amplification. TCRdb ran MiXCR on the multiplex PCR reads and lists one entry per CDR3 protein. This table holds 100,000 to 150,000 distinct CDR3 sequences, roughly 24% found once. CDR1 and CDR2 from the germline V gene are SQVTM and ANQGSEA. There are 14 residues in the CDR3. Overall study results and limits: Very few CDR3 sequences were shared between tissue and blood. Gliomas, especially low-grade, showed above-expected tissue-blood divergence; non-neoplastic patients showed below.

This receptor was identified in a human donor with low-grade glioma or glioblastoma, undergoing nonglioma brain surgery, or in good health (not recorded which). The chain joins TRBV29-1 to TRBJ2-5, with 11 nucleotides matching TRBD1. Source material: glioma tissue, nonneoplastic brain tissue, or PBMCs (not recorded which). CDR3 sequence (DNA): TGCGGCGTTGGTCCGGGACAGGGGGTAGAGACCCAGTACTTC. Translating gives CGVGPGQGVETQYF.